This TCR beta chain was retrieved from a study of blood T cell repertoires in COVID-19. Study-level information: Researchers got acute and convalescent COVID-19 samples from the United States, Italy and Spain. PBMCs, B-cell-depleted T cells, or T cells provided the cDNA or gDNA that made up the material.

Using immunoSEQ multiplex PCR, the repertoire was profiled, and TCRdb retains in-frame clones only, with some absent. This table holds hundreds of thousands of clones, around 85% found once. Donors in Cohort 3 who had recovered were those with two negative PCRs, healthcare professional clearance, or resolution of their symptoms. This CDR3 comprises 12 residues. Deletions cut 5 bases from V and 9 bases from J, with 11 bases between. Germline V lookup: CDR1 SGHVS, CDR2 FQNEAQ. V gene TRBV7-8 combines with J gene TRBJ1-5; no reliable D call. The specimen was PBMCs or T cells enriched from blood (not recorded which). This sequence originates from a young man who had recovered from COVID-19. Written as DNA, the CDR3 is TGTGCCAGCAGCCCCAGACTTGGGCCCCAGCATTTT. It codes for CASSPRLGPQHF.